The clone carrying this T cell receptor (beta chain) has more than one count but fewer than ten. Its specificity is unknown. The V segment lost 4 bases and the J segment 3 bases; nucleotides outside the gene matches: 8. The CDR3 contains 16 residues. Looked up from germline, CDR1 is SGHRS and CDR2 is YFSETQ. These data are taken from a study of cytomegalovirus exposure and HLA in healthy donors. General observations from the study: Common viral pathogens were later found to be apparently linked to several of the most significant clusters. TRBV6-2, TRBV6-3 and other indistinguishable V segments were excluded. Prior analysis indicated that the majority of TCR beta V segments exhibited productivity approximately 87% or approximately 30% of the time.

Primers included in the PCR were 60 Vbeta and 13 Jbeta primers. The protocol was immunoSEQ multiplex PCR, while the TCRdb copy is restricted to in-frame clones and leaves out a portion. This sample has approximately 60,000 clones, with roughly 84% found just once. This receptor was obtained from a man aged 25-45 years in good health and CMV-seronegative. The genes are TRBV5-1 and TRBJ2-2; 8 nucleotides match TRBD2. Sequencing input: PBMCs. DNA for the CDR3: TGCGCCAGCAGCAGGGGGGGACTAGAGCACACCGGGGAGCTGTTTTTT. It yields the protein CASSRGGLEHTGELFF. The full variable domain, rest sourced from reference TRBV5-1 and TRBJ2-2, is KAGVTQTPRYLIKTRGQQVTLSCSPISGHRSVSWYQQTPGQGLQFLFEYFSETQRNKGNFPGRFSGRQFSNSRSEMNVSTLELGDSALYLCASSRGGLEHTGELFFGEGSRLTVL.